This entry lists 27 T cell receptor beta chains sequenced from one sample in a study of T-cell memory formation after mild COVID-19. TCRdb independently ran MiXCR on the 5' RACE reads; one entry per CDR3 protein. The sample lists 100,000 to 120,000 distinct CDR3 sequences, 18% seen once, with approximately 5.5% in the top ten. The sample consisted of PBMCs or a T cell subset sorted from them (not recorded which). The source of these receptors is a man between 18 and 35 years old who had mild COVID-19 (a few samples of this study predate the infection). Cell type and time point are not known.

This chain connects TRBV9 to TRBJ1-1, with TRBD1 matching over 8 bases. The ends lost 1 base at V and 6 bases at J; junction bases unmatched: 5. The germline CDR1 and CDR2 sequences are SGDLS and YYNGEE. This CDR3 contains 14 residues. The CDR3 coding sequence is TGTGCCAGCAGCGTAAGGCCAGGGGGCCCTGAAGCTTTCTTT. It encodes CASSVRPGGPEAFF.

This clonotype was seen a few times. The chain links TRBV19 to TRBJ1-1; TRBD1 matches at 7 bases. The CDR3 extends over 14 amino acids. Looked up from germline, CDR1 is LNHDA and CDR2 is SQIVND (reference sequence). V lost 4 bases to trimming and J lost 3 bases; unmatched junction nucleotides: 5. Here the CDR3 DNA reads TGTGCCAGTAGTACAACAGGGGTTTACACTGAAGCTTTCTTT. This encodes CASSTTGVYTEAFF.

The rearrangement uses TRBV5-6 and TRBJ2-2; 12 positions match TRBD2. CDR1 SGHDT and CDR2 YYEEEE come from the germline V gene. This CDR3 has 17 residues. The J segment lost 5 bases and the V segment lost 6 bases, leaving 11 bases of the junction unmatched. CDR3 amino acids: CASTPPLAGGITGELFF. In DNA, the CDR3 is TGTGCCAGCACCCCCCCACTAGCGGGGGGAATAACCGGGGAGCTGTTTTTT.

The CDR3 reads CASRQGGSPNQPQHF. The DNA of the CDR3 is TGCGCCAGCAGACAGGGGGGCAGCCCCAATCAGCCCCAGCATTTT. V and J are TRBV4-1 and TRBJ1-5, with TRBD1 matching over 8 bases. V trimming: 6 bases; J trimming: 3 bases; junction bases outside the gene matches: 7. The CDR3 sequence is 15 residues long. The germline V gene encodes CDR1 MGHRA and CDR2 YSYEKL.

The gene calls are TRBV15 and TRBJ2-1; 8 nucleotides line up with TRBD1. CDR3 size: 13 residues. V lost 1 base and J lost 10; bases outside the gene matches: 3. Germline loops: CDR1 LNHNV, CDR2 YYDKDF (reference sequence). The CDR3 nucleotides read TGTGCCACCAGCAGAGCAGGGGGCAACGAGCAGTTCTTC. This gives the protein CATSRAGGNEQFF.

The chain links TRBV7-9 to TRBJ1-5; D unclear. Deletions cut 5 bases from V and 0 bases from J, with 11 bases between. Germline values: CDR1 SEHNR, CDR2 FQNEAQ (reference sequence). The CDR3 is made up of 15 amino acids. In DNA form, the CDR3 reads TGTGCCAGCAGCCGAGAGCCCCATAGCAATCAGCCCCAGCATTTT. It specifies CASSREPHSNQPQHF.

The rearrangement links TRBV5-1 to TRBJ2-3; D perhaps matches TRBD2 (5 bases). Germline CDR1 is SGHRS and CDR2 is YFSETQ. Trimming stripped 5 bases from V and 1 base from J, with 17 bases between. The CDR3 runs to 16 residues. This chain's CDR3 is CASSPQGPGGTDTQYF. In DNA form, the CDR3 reads TGCGCCAGCAGTCCCCAAGGCCCCGGGGGCACAGATACGCAGTATTTT.

V and J are TRBV20-1 and TRBJ2-4; D gene unclear. The CDR3 totals 13 residues. Germline CDR1 and CDR2: DFQATT and SNEGSKA (reference sequence). Trimming cost V 6 bases and J 0 bases, with 9 bases left between them. The CDR3 is CSAESVAKNIQYF. The CDR3 bases are TGCAGTGCCGAATCCGTAGCCAAAAACATTCAGTACTTC.

This clonotype has more than one count but fewer than ten. The chain links TRBV27 to TRBJ2-3; D unclear. Between the trimmed V and J ends, which lost 10 bases and 2 bases, there was a span of 22 bases. CDR3 length: 16 amino acids. CDR1 is MNHEY and CDR2 is SMNVEV in the germline V gene (reference sequence). The chain's CDR3 is CAIPDTSKAHTDTQYF. For the CDR3, the DNA is TGTGCCATACCCGATACCAGCAAGGCGCACACAGATACGCAGTATTTT.

In its sample, this clonotype was seen many times. V gene TRBV5-5 combines with J gene TRBJ2-1, with D hard to call. CDR1 SGHKS and CDR2 YYEKEE come from the germline V gene (reference sequence). The CDR3 is 15 amino acids. Trimming left V 0 bases short and J 8 bases short, with 15 bases between. The CDR3 sequence is CASSLAPVGPHEQFF. The CDR3 DNA reads as TGTGCCAGCAGCTTGGCTCCAGTAGGTCCCCATGAGCAGTTCTTC.

The J gene is TRBJ1-4, the V gene TRBV18; D remains unclear. The germline CDR1 and CDR2 sequences are KGHSH and LQKENI. V lost 8 bases and J 0 bases, leaving 10 bases between the germline ends. The CDR3 totals 14 residues. This CDR3 reads CASAPVATNEKLFF. The CDR3 bases are TGTGCCAGCGCCCCAGTTGCAACTAATGAAAAACTGTTTTTT.

The chain is built from TRBV5-1 and TRBJ1-2, with D uncertain. The germline V gene has CDR1 SGHRS and CDR2 YFSETQ. V was shortened by 4 bases and J by 3 bases, with 28 bases between the two germline ends. The CDR3 covers 19 residues. CDR3 region: CASSPNRASHRRRDYGYTF. Here the CDR3 DNA reads TGCGCCAGCAGCCCCAATCGAGCCAGTCACCGGAGGAGGGACTATGGCTACACCTTC. Looking up the rest from reference TRBV5-1 and TRBJ1-2 gives the full variable domain: KAGVTQTPRYLIKTRGQQVTLSCSPISGHRSVSWYQQTPGQGLQFLFEYFSETQRNKGNFPGRFSGRQFSNSRSEMNVSTLELGDSALYLCASSPNRASHRRRDYGYTFGSGTRLTVV.

The rearrangement links TRBV7-2 to TRBJ1-1; possible D gene TRBD1, 5 bases. Trimming cost V 4 bases and J 5 bases, with 8 bases left between them. This CDR3 region has 12 residues. The germline V gene has CDR1 SGHTA and CDR2 FQGNSA. The CDR3 coding sequence is TGTGCCAGCAGCTGGGGGTCTACTGAAGCTTTCTTT. Protein product: CASSWGSTEAFF.

The gene calls are TRBV6-1 and TRBJ2-3; TRBD2 matches 8 bases. Germline trimming cut 7 bases from V and 4 bases from J; bases unmatched to any gene: 7. CDR3 length: 14 amino acids. The V gene's germline CDR1 is MNHNS and CDR2 SASEGT. The CDR3 DNA is TGTGCCAGCAACGCGGGGGGTGGCGCAGATACGCAGTATTTT. Translating it yields CASNAGGGADTQYF.

This clonotype was counted only a few times. The gene calls are TRBV6-2 or TRBV6-3 and TRBJ1-6; tentative D call: TRBD1 (5 bases). Germline loops: CDR1 MNHEY, CDR2 SVGEGT. Deletions cut 4 bases from V and 9 bases from J, with 7 bases between. This CDR3 region has 12 residues. CDR3 amino acids: CASSWGSSPLHF. The CDR3 nucleotides read TGTGCCAGCAGTTGGGGGAGTTCACCCCTCCACTTT.

J is TRBJ1-2 and V is TRBV12-3 or TRBV12-4; D is ambiguous. This CDR3 has 13 amino acids. Trimming shortened V by 3 bases and J by 4 bases, and 9 bases separated the two germline ends. CDR3 sequence (DNA): TGTGCCAGCAGTTTCCGGGTGGGCTATGGCTACACCTTC. Translated: CASSFRVGYGYTF.

V gene TRBV6-1 combines with J gene TRBJ1-2, with D hard to call. The CDR3 length is 11 residues. Trimming removed 5 bases at V and 13 bases at J, with 14 bases between. Germline V gene data show CDR1 as MNHNS and CDR2 as SASEGT. The CDR3 reads CASSTTISSTF. The CDR3 DNA follows: TGTGCCAGCAGTACCACCATATCCTCCACCTTC.

This clonotype was seen at least ten times. The chain links TRBV24-1 to TRBJ2-5, with 8 bases identical to TRBD1. V shed 4 bases, J shed 5 bases, and the junction held 2 bases outside the gene matches. This CDR3 comprises 13 residues. Germline V gene data show CDR1 as KGHDR and CDR2 as SFDVKD. DNA for the CDR3: TGTGCCACCAGTGAGAACAGGGGGGAGACCCAGTACTTC. It encodes CATSENRGETQYF.

V is TRBV5-1 and J is TRBJ2-7, with D uncertain. The CDR3 covers 13 residues. Germline CDR1 reads SGHRS; CDR2 reads YFSETQ. The germline V and J ends were trimmed by 4 bases and 4 bases, with 12 bases remaining between them. CDR3 bases: TGCGCCAGCAGCGTGGAGCAAAAATACGAGCAGTACTTC. Amino acids: CASSVEQKYEQYF.

This clonotype was found a few times. The genes are TRBV6-6 and TRBJ1-2, with a weak D call TRBD1 (5 bases). Germline CDR1 MNHNY, CDR2 SVGAGI (reference sequence). The V and J ends lost 7 bases and 2 bases respectively, with 14 bases between them. This CDR3 has 14 amino acids. The CDR3 DNA sequence: TGTGCCAGCAAATCGGAGACAGTAAACTATGGCTACACCTTC. Translating gives CASKSETVNYGYTF.

Ten or more counts support this clonotype. This chain links TRBV7-8 with TRBJ2-1; D is possibly TRBD2 (5 bases). The CDR3 contains 12 residues. Per germline, CDR1 SGHVS and CDR2 FQNEAQ. Deletions cut 1 base from V and 14 bases from J, with 12 bases between. This CDR3 reads CASSLDSGKEFF. The CDR3 DNA follows: TGTGCCAGCAGCTTAGATTCGGGGAAGGAGTTCTTC.

This clonotype has at least ten counts. The V gene is TRBV4-1, the J gene TRBJ2-3, with D perhaps given as TRBD1 or TRBD2 (6 bases each). Trimming removed 4 bases from V and 0 bases from J, with 23 bases in between. Germline V CDR1 and CDR2: MGHRA, YSYEKL. This CDR3 is 19 amino acids long. The CDR3 reads CASSLSPGAPLGSTDTQYF. In DNA, the CDR3 is TGCGCCAGCAGCCTTTCCCCGGGGGCGCCTCTAGGTAGCACAGATACGCAGTATTTT.

CDR3 amino acids: CASQGTYNEQFF. CDR3 DNA: TGTGCCAGCCAGGGGACTTACAATGAGCAGTTCTTC. The rearrangement joins TRBV12-3 or TRBV12-4 to TRBJ2-1, with D possibly being TRBD1 or TRBD2 (6 bases each). The V end was cut by 8 bases, the J end by 4 bases, with 9 bases between. The CDR3 sequence is 12 residues long.

The chain combines TRBV12-3 or TRBV12-4 with TRBJ2-1; D call uncertain. The CDR3 runs to 13 residues. Trimming shortened V by 1 base and J by 4 bases, and 5 bases separated the two germline ends. CDR3 sequence reads: CASSLVRYNEQFF. The DNA of the CDR3 is TGTGCCAGCAGTTTAGTAAGGTACAATGAGCAGTTCTTC.

The table lists this clonotype with a few counts. The chain is built from TRBV5-1 and TRBJ1-3, with TRBD1 identical over 7 bases. The CDR3 length is 17 residues. The J segment lost 2 bases and the V segment lost 0 bases, leaving 8 bases of the junction unmatched. Per the germline V gene, CDR1 is SGHRS and CDR2 is YFSETQ. The CDR3 nucleotides are TGCGCCAGCAGCTTGGAGGATTACGGGACAGCTGGAAACACCATATATTTT. Translation gives CASSLEDYGTAGNTIYF.

The chain has TRBV3-1 and TRBJ1-5; D call uncertain. The CDR3 totals 14 residues. The germline V gene has CDR1 LGHDT and CDR2 YNNKEL (reference sequence). With 2 bases removed from V and 2 bases from J, the gap between germline ends came to 7 bases. CDR3 in DNA: TGTGCCAGCAGCCAAACAGACGGCAATCAGCCCCAGCATTTT. Amino acid sequence: CASSQTDGNQPQHF.

The chain combines TRBV7-3 with TRBJ2-5; 8 nucleotides align to TRBD1. V was pared by 5 bases and J by 6 bases, with 8 bases of the junction left unmatched. Per the germline V gene, CDR1 is SGHTA and CDR2 is FQGTGA. CDR3 size: 14 residues. CDR3: CASSIGQGGKTQYF. The CDR3 DNA sequence: TGTGCCAGCAGCATCGGACAGGGTGGAAAGACCCAGTACTTC.